This T cell receptor beta chain was profiled in a study of blood T cell repertoires in COVID-19. Study overall: Donors in the United States, Italy and Spain gave samples during acute or convalescent COVID-19. Sample material is recorded as cDNA or gDNA derived from T cells, B-cell-depleted T cells, or PBMCs.

The CDR3 sequence is 13 residues long. V was clipped by 4 bases and J by 4 bases; unmatched bases: 2. Germline V gene lookup returns CDR1 SGHTA and CDR2 FQGNSA. As originally analysed: Reference gene primers were amplified, and this amplification served to estimate nucleated cell counts. Clones were sequenced by immunoSEQ multiplex PCR, and TCRdb holds only the in-frame ones, with some missing. The V and J calls and clone size come from that table; D and trimming were worked out from the DNA. The table lists about 70,000 clones, roughly 80% of them singletons. The chain has TRBV7-2 and TRBJ2-5, with TRBD1 matching over 8 bases. The sequence came from a woman older than 75 with active or convalescent COVID-19. Input material: peripheral blood. This CDR3 is CASSSDRGETQYF. DNA of the CDR3: TGTGCCAGCAGCTCCGACAGGGGAGAGACCCAGTACTTC. The full variable domain, rest sourced from reference TRBV7-2 and TRBJ2-5, is GAGVSQSPSNKVTEKGKDVELRCDPISGHTALYWYRQSLGQGLEFLIYFQGNSAPDKSGLPSDRFSAERTGGSVSTLTIQRTQQEDSAVYLCASSSDRGETQYFGPGTRLLVL.